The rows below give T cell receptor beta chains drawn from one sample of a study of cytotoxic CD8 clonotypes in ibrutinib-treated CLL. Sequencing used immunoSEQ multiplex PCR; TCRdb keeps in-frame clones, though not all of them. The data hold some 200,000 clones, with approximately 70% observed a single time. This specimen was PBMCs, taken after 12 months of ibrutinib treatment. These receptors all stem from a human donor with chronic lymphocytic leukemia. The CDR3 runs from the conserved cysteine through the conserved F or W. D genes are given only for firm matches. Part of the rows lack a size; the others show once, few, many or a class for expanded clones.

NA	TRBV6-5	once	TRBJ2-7	TGTGCCAGCGGACCGACAGGCATGGGGGAGCAGTACTTC	CASGPTGMGEQYF
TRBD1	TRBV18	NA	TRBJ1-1	TGTGCCAGCTCACTTAGGGGGCAGGACACTGAAGCTTTCTTT	CASSLRGQDTEAFF
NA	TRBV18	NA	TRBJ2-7	TGTGCCAGCTCCGCGGATAGATCAGGTACCTACGAGCAGTACTTC	CASSADRSGTYEQYF
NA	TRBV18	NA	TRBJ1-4	TGTGCCAGCTCACCAGTGCTCATTGCAACTAATGAAAAACTGTTTTTT	CASSPVLIATNEKLFF
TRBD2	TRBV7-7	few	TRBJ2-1	TGTGCTAGCAAGGGACTAGCGGAAAATGAGCAGTTCTTC	CASKGLAENEQFF
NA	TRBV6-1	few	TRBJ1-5	TGTGCCAGCAGTGGCCGTAAGGGGATTAGCAATCAGCCCCAGCATTTT	CASSGRKGISNQPQHF
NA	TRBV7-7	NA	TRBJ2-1	TGTGCTAGCAGCTTAGACTTTCGAGCGAGTGAGCAGTTCTTC	CASSLDFRASEQFF
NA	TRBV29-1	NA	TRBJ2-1	TGCAGCCTGAGCTTAAGTCGTCTGGGAGAGCAGTTCTTC	CSLSLSRLGEQFF
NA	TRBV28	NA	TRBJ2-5	TGTGCCAGCAGAGGTGGAGGGGGCGGAGAGACCCAGTACTTC	CASRGGGGGETQYF
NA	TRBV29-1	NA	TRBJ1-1	TGCAGCGTTGCACAGACATCCACTGAAGCTTTCTTT	CSVAQTSTEAFF
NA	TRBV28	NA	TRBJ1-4	TGTGCCAGCAGTTCCCCCTTGGGGGGGGAAAAACTGTTTTTT	CASSSPLGGEKLFF
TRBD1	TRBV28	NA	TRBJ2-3	TGTGCCAGCCTTCGCCCTGGACAGGGACGCACAGATACGCAGTATTTT	CASLRPGQGRTDTQYF
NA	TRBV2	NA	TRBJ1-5	TGTGCCAGCAGTGATCAGGGGCCTCAGCCCCAGCATTTT	CASSDQGPQPQHF
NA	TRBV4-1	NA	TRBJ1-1	TGCGCCAGCAGCCAAGCCTGGGTCTCTGAAGCTTTCTTT	CASSQAWVSEAFF
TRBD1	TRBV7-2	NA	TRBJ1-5	TGTGCCAGCAGCTTAAGACAGGGAGGGGATCAGCCCCAGCATTTT	CASSLRQGGDQPQHF
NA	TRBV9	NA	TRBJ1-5	TGTGCCAGCAGCCAACCCCTTTCGACAGCCAATCAGCCCCAGCATTTT	CASSQPLSTANQPQHF
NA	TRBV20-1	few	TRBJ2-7	TGCAGTGCCAACGTAGGCTCCGAGCAGTACTTC	CSANVGSEQYF
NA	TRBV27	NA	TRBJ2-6	TGTGCCAGCAGTTTATCGGTGAGCTCTGGGGCCAACGTCCTGACTTTC	CASSLSVSSGANVLTF
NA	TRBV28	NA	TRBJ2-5	TGTGCCAGCACCACACCGGCAGGGGGGAGAGAGACCCAGTACTTC	CASTTPAGGRETQYF
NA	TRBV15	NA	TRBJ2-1	TGTGCCACCAGCAGAGTAAGTGGGACGGGCAATGAGCAGTTCTTC	CATSRVSGTGNEQFF